This T cell receptor beta chain was captured in a study of blood T cells in healthy people across ages. A second PCR of roughly 7 to 11 cycles used a sample-barcoded 5' primer and a J-beta primer mix. TCRdb analysed the 5' RACE reads with MiXCR anew, one entry per CDR3 protein. The sample lists some 790,000 distinct CDR3 sequences, about 28% occurring once. Trimming removed 5 bases from V and 7 bases from J, with 18 bases in between. Germline assignment: CDR1 MDHEN and CDR2 SYDVKM. This CDR3 comprises 15 residues. The source is a woman older than 75 in good health. Sequences were obtained from blood. The chain carries TRBV28 and TRBJ2-1, with a tentative D call TRBD2 (7 bases). CDR3 in amino acids: CASSPGGPLVNEQFF. The CDR3 nucleotides read TGTGCCAGCAGTCCCGGGGGGCCGTTAGTGAATGAGCAGTTCTTC.